Below, 21 T cell receptor beta chains from the same sample are listed, as sequenced in a study of shared T cell receptors in the human thymus. Generated by immunoSEQ multiplex PCR, the TCRdb table keeps only in-frame clones and is missing some. Of some 760,000 clones in the sample, around 85% were seen once. These data were also filed under a second study, of human thymus T cells.

The sample comprised thymocytes. The receptors stem from a girl in the first two years of life with a congenital heart defect.

V is TRBV11-2 and J is TRBJ2-2; maybe TRBD1 (5 bases). The ends were cut back, 5 bases at V and 1 base at J, with 20 bases in the middle. Germline CDR1 is SGHAT and CDR2 is FQNNGV. The CDR3 loop spans 18 amino acids. The CDR3 nucleotides are TGTGCCAGCAGCCGGCGTAGGGGATTTACGTTGAACACCGGGGAGCTGTTTTTT. Protein product: CASSRRRGFTLNTGELFF.

This clone was picked up a small number of times. The chain couples TRBV5-1 to TRBJ1-2; 9 bases agree with TRBD1. The CDR3 is 16 amino acids. The junction had 13 bases not matched to a gene; V was cut back by 3 bases and J by 7 bases. Per germline, CDR1 SGHRS and CDR2 YFSETQ. The CDR3 DNA is TGCGCCAGCAGCTACCCTGGGACAGGGAACTTCCGTGGCTACACCTTC. Its translation is CASSYPGTGNFRGYTF.

The chain recombines TRBV2 with TRBJ1-1; TRBD1 might be the D (5 bases). The CDR3 is made up of 14 amino acids. V was clipped by 6 bases and J by 1 base, with 12 bases between them. Per the germline V gene, CDR1 is SNHLY and CDR2 is FYNNEI. The DNA of the CDR3 is TGTGCCAGCAGGCTCGGGGACTCGAACACTGAAGCTTTCTTT. Translating gives CASRLGDSNTEAFF.

V gene TRBV7-2 combines with J gene TRBJ1-2, with D perhaps matching TRBD1 (5 bases). V dropped 4 bases and J dropped 2 bases, with 14 bases sitting between them. Looked up from germline, CDR1 is SGHTA and CDR2 is FQGNSA. This CDR3 spans 15 amino acids. CDR3 in DNA: TGTGCCAGCAGCTGGGGGAGGGGACCCAACTATGGCTACACCTTC. Residues: CASSWGRGPNYGYTF.

The chain links TRBV28 to TRBJ1-2, with D perhaps TRBD1 (6 bases). The V end lost 6 bases, the J end lost 8 bases, and 16 bases lay between the germline ends. Germline V lookup: CDR1 MDHEN, CDR2 SYDVKM. The CDR3 totals 13 residues. The CDR3 DNA sequence: TGTGCCAGCAGGCTAAGGACAGTTTTCGGCTACACCTTC. Translated, it gives CASRLRTVFGYTF.

J is TRBJ2-2 and V is TRBV29-1; 8 bases match TRBD1. The CDR3 runs to 16 residues. Germline lookup yields CDR1 SQVTM and CDR2 ANQGSEA. Unmatched junction bases numbered 10, after V lost 2 bases and J lost 5 bases. The chain's CDR3 is CSVEFGTGGGTGELFF. The CDR3 DNA follows: TGCAGCGTTGAATTCGGGACAGGAGGGGGGACCGGGGAGCTGTTTTTT.

With regard to this clone: At the DNA level, this CDR3 is encoded by other sequences in the same sample as well. The rearrangement joins TRBV28 to TRBJ1-6, with D unresolved. CDR3 length: 12 residues. Germline V gene lookup returns CDR1 MDHEN and CDR2 SYDVKM. Trimming took off 7 bases at V and 7 bases at J, with 8 bases between the two ends. Written as DNA, the CDR3 is TGTGCCAGCAACATAAAAAATTCACCCCTCCACTTT. Translating gives CASNIKNSPLHF. The variable domain in full, completed from reference TRBV28 and TRBJ1-6, reads DVKVTQSSRYLVKRTGEKVFLECVQDMDHENMFWYRQDPGLGLRLIYFSYDVKMKEKGDIPEGYSVSREKKERFSLILESASTNQTSMYLCASNIKNSPLHFGNGTRLTVT.

This chain connects TRBV28 to TRBJ2-6; 10 bases are a match to TRBD1. The V gene end was trimmed by 7 bases and the J gene end by 3 bases; junction bases not matched to a gene: 12. The V gene's germline CDR1 is MDHEN and CDR2 SYDVKM. This CDR3 has 18 amino acids. Written as DNA, the CDR3 is TGTGCCAGCAACTCTTCAGACAGGGGGCTAGGTGGGGCCAACGTCCTGACTTTC. Translated: CASNSSDRGLGGANVLTF.

The chain employs TRBV7-6 and TRBJ2-5; perhaps TRBD2 as D (6 bases). The V gene's germline CDR1 is SGHVS and CDR2 FNYEAQ. This CDR3 contains 12 residues. Trimming cost V 3 bases and J 12 bases, with 14 bases left between them. In DNA form, the CDR3 reads TGTGCCAGCAGCTTGTTCTGGGGACTCGAGTACTTC. Translating it yields CASSLFWGLEYF.

V is TRBV14 and J is TRBJ1-1; 8 bases map to TRBD1. The length of the CDR3 is 17 residues. Germline assignment: CDR1 SGHDN and CDR2 FVKESK. The junction had 11 bases not matched to a gene; V was cut back by 4 bases and J by 1 base. CDR3 bases: TGTGCCAGCAGCCCGCCCAGTCGGACAGGGCCGAACACTGAAGCTTTCTTT. Translating gives CASSPPSRTGPNTEAFF.

The chain recombines TRBV5-1 with TRBJ2-5, with D perhaps matching TRBD1 (6 bases). Trimming took 0 bases from V and 5 from J, leaving 11 bases between them. The CDR3 totals 14 residues. CDR1 is SGHRS and CDR2 is YFSETQ in the germline V gene. The CDR3 here is CASSLGPGVETQYF. The CDR3 bases are TGCGCCAGCAGCTTGGGCCCAGGGGTGGAGACCCAGTACTTC.

J is TRBJ1-2 and V is TRBV2, with TRBD1 matching 7 bases. Germline V lookup: CDR1 SNHLY, CDR2 FYNNEI. This CDR3 is built from 16 residues. V shed 0 bases, J shed 0 bases, and the junction held 4 bases outside the gene matches. The DNA of the CDR3 is TGTGCCAGCAGTGAAGCGGGGACAGCTGCTAACTATGGCTACACCTTC. Protein: CASSEAGTAANYGYTF.

The CDR3 sequence: CAIRLGQGAADGYTF. As DNA, the CDR3 is TGTGCCATACGCCTGGGGCAGGGGGCGGCTGATGGCTACACCTTC. The chain has TRBV10-3 and TRBJ1-2, with TRBD1 matching over 8 bases. CDR1 is ENHRY and CDR2 is SYGVKD in the germline V gene. This CDR3 contains 15 residues. With 9 bases clipped from V and 6 bases from J, the junction kept 15 bases outside the gene matches.

This chain connects TRBV19 to TRBJ2-7; D is possibly TRBD1 (5 bases). This CDR3 has 14 amino acids. Per the germline V gene, CDR1 is LNHDA and CDR2 is SQIVND (reference sequence). The V gene lost 5 bases and the J gene lost 0 bases, with 11 bases spanning the gap. The CDR3 coding sequence is TGTGCCAGTAGTTTGGCAGGGAACTCCTACGAGCAGTACTTC. It specifies CASSLAGNSYEQYF.

This clone was seen a single time. The gene calls are TRBV9 and TRBJ1-4; 10 bases map to TRBD1. Per germline, CDR1 SGDLS and CDR2 YYNGEE. The CDR3 has 16 residues. With V trimmed by 3 bases and J by 8 bases, 10 bases remained unmatched. CDR3 sequence: CASSGGQGPLDEKLFF. CDR3 DNA sequence: TGTGCCAGCAGCGGGGGACAGGGGCCCTTGGACGAAAAACTGTTTTTT.

For the CDR3, the DNA is TGTGCCAGCAGTACAAGGGCTAGCGGGGAAAGCTCCTACAATGAGCAGTTCTTC. Protein: CASSTRASGESSYNEQFF. V and J are TRBV27 and TRBJ2-1; 9 bases are a match to TRBD2. Germline V gene sequence: CDR1 MNHEY, CDR2 SMNVEV (reference sequence). The CDR3 is 18 residues long. V lost 5 bases to trimming and J lost 0 bases; unmatched junction nucleotides: 11.

This chain joins TRBV10-3 and TRBJ2-4; a possible D gene is TRBD1 (6 bases). The CDR3 sequence is 15 residues long. Germline V lookup: CDR1 ENHRY, CDR2 SYGVKD. Trimming removed 6 bases from V and 0 bases from J, with 12 bases in between. The CDR3, as DNA: TGTGCCATCAGCGCAGGGGTAGTAGCCAAAAACATTCAGTACTTC. Amino acids: CAISAGVVAKNIQYF.

The J gene is TRBJ1-1, the V gene TRBV4-1; 10 nucleotides match TRBD1. The germline V gene encodes CDR1 MGHRA and CDR2 YSYEKL. CDR3 size: 21 residues. V was pared by 4 bases and J by 7 bases, with 27 bases of the junction left unmatched. CDR3 nucleotides: TGCGCCAGCAGCCGAAAGCATAACCCGGGAGGGACAGGGGCGGGAACAGGTGAAGCTTTCTTT. It translates to CASSRKHNPGGTGAGTGEAFF.

V is TRBV2 and J is TRBJ1-5; possibly TRBD1 for D (6 bases). CDR1 SNHLY and CDR2 FYNNEI come from the germline V gene. The CDR3 loop spans 14 amino acids. V was cut by 6 bases and J by 4 bases, with 13 bases left in between. The CDR3 loop is CASRPNGQNQPQHF. Written as DNA, the CDR3 is TGTGCCAGCAGACCAAACGGACAGAATCAGCCCCAGCATTTT.

The V call is TRBV28, the J call TRBJ2-3; the match to TRBD2 covers 10 bases. The trim removed 3 bases at V and 1 base at J, leaving 4 bases unmatched. This CDR3 region has 16 residues. Germline V gives CDR1 MDHEN, CDR2 SYDVKM. CDR3 in DNA: TGTGCCAGCAGTTTTGTCCTAGCGGGGGGCACAGATACGCAGTATTTT. It translates to CASSFVLAGGTDTQYF. Drawing the rest from reference TRBV28 and TRBJ2-3, the complete variable domain is DVKVTQSSRYLVKRTGEKVFLECVQDMDHENMFWYRQDPGLGLRLIYFSYDVKMKEKGDIPEGYSVSREKKERFSLILESASTNQTSMYLCASSFVLAGGTDTQYFGPGTRLTVL.

V gene TRBV5-4 combines with J gene TRBJ1-6, with a weak D call TRBD1 (5 bases). The CDR3 loop spans 16 amino acids. CDR1 SGHNT and CDR2 YYREEE come from the germline V gene (reference sequence). The V end was cut by 2 bases, the J end by 4 bases, with 13 bases between. The CDR3 sequence is CASSFRVEGYNSPLHF. For the CDR3, the DNA is TGTGCCAGCAGCTTTCGCGTGGAGGGGTATAATTCACCCCTCCACTTT. Supplemented by reference TRBV5-4 and TRBJ1-6, the full variable domain reads ETGVTQSPTHLIKTRGQQVTLRCSSQSGHNTVSWYQQALGQGPQFIFQYYREEENGRGNFPPRFSGLQFPNYSSELNVNALELDDSALYLCASSFRVEGYNSPLHFGNGTRLTVT.